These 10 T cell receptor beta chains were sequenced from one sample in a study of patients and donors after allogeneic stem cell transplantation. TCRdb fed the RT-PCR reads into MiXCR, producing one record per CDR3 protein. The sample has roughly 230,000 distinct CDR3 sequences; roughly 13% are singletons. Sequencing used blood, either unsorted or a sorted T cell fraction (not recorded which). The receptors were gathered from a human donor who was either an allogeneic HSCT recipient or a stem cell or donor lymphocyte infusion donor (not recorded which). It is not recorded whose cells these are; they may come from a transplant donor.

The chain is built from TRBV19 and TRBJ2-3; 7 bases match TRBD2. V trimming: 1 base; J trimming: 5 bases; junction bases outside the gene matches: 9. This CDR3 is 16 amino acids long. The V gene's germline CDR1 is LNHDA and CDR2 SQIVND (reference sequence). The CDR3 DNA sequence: TGTGCCAGTAGTATAGGTCTAGCGGTTCAAGAAGATACGCAGTATTTT. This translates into CASSIGLAVQEDTQYF.

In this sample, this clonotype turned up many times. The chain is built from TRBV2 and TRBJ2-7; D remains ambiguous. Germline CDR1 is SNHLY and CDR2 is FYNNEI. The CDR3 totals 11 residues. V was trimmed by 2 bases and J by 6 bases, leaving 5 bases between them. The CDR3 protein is CASSEYSEQYF. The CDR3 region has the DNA TGTGCCAGCAGTGAATACAGCGAGCAGTACTTC.

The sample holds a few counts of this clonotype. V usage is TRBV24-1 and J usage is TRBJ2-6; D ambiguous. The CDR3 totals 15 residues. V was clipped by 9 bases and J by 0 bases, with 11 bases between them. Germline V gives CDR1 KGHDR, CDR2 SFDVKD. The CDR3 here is CATAPRISGANVLTF. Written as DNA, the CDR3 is TGTGCCACCGCACCACGCATCTCTGGGGCCAACGTCCTGACTTTC.

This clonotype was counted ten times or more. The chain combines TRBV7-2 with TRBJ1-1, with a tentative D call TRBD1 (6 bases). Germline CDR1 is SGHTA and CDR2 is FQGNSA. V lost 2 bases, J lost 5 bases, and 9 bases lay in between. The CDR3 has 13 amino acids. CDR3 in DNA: TGTGCCAGCAGCTTACGACAGGCAACTGAAGCTTTCTTT. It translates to CASSLRQATEAFF.

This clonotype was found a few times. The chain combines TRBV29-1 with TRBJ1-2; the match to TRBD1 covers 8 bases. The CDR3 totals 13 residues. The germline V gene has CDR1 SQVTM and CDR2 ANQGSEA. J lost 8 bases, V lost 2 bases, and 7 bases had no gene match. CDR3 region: CSVEHGQGGGYTF. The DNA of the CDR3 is TGCAGCGTTGAACATGGACAGGGAGGCGGCTACACCTTC.

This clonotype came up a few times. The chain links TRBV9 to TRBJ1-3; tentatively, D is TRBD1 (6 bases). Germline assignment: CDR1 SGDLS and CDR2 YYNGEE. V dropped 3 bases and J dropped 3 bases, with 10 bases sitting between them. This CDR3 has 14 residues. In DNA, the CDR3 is TGTGCCAGCAGCGCAGGACAGCTTGGAAACACCATATATTTT. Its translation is CASSAGQLGNTIYF.

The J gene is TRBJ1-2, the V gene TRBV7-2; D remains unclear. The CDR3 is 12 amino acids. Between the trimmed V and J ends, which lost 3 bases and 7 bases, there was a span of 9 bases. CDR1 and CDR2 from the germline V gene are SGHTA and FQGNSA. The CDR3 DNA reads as TGTGCCAGCAGCTTTTTGGTAGCTGGCTACACCTTC. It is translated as CASSFLVAGYTF.

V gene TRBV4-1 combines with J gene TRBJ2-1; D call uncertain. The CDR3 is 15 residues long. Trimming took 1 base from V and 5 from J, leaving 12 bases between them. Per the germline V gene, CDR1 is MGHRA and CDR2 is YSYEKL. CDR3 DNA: TGCGCCAGCAGCCAAGGGTTGCGAAAACACAATGAGCAGTTCTTC. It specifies CASSQGLRKHNEQFF.

Here the CDR3 reads CASSFKGATEGYTF. The CDR3 DNA is TGTGCCAGCAGTTTTAAGGGGGCTACTGAGGGCTACACCTTC. The rearrangement links TRBV27 to TRBJ1-2, with 7 bases aligning to TRBD1. This CDR3 region has 14 residues. After removal of 3 bases from V and 8 bases from J, the junction contained 9 bases not matched to a gene. In germline, CDR1 is MNHEY, CDR2 SMNVEV (reference sequence).

CDR3 DNA sequence: TGTGCCAGCAGCTTAGCAGTGGGCGGGCATTCGGGCTACACCTTC. Its translation is CASSLAVGGHSGYTF. The rearrangement links TRBV7-9 to TRBJ1-2; no clear D gene. The V end was cut by 0 bases, the J end by 8 bases, with 16 bases between. Germline V lookup: CDR1 SEHNR, CDR2 FQNEAQ (reference sequence). This CDR3 has 15 amino acids.